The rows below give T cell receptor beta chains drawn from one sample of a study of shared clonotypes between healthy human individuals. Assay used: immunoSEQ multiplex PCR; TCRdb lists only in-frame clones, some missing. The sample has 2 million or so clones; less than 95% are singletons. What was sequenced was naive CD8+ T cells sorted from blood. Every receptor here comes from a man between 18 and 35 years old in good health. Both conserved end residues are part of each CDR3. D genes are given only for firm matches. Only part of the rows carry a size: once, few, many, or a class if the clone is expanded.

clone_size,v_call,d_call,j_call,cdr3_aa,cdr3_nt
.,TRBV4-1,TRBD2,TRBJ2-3,CASSQDGGTSVSDTQYF,TGCGCCAGCAGCCAAGATGGCGGGACTAGCGTTTCAGATACGCAGTATTTT
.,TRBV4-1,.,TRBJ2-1,CASSQESVVASRREQFF,TGCGCCAGCAGCCAAGAGTCGGTGGTAGCTTCTAGGCGGGAACAGTTCTTC
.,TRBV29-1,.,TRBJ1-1,CSVDGREAFF,TGCAGCGTTGATGGCAGGGAAGCTTTCTTT
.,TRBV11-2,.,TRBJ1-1,CASSPTGGYTEAFF,TGTGCCAGCAGCCCGACCGGCGGGTACACTGAAGCTTTCTTT
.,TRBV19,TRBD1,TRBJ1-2,CASSTGTGSYGYTF,TGTGCCAGTAGTACCGGGACAGGGTCCTATGGCTACACCTTC
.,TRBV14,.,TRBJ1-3,CASSQVDPELSSSGNTIYF,TGTGCCAGCAGCCAAGTAGATCCTGAACTTTCGAGCTCTGGAAACACCATATATTTT
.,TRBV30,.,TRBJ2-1,CAWSDGRSSYNEQFF,TGTGCCTGGAGTGACGGCAGGAGCTCCTACAATGAGCAGTTCTTC
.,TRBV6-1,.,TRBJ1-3,CASSEFVSASGNTIYF,TGTGCCAGCAGTGAATTTGTCAGCGCCTCTGGAAACACCATATATTTT
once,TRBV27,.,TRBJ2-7,CASGPLTPGTLGEQYF,TGTGCCAGCGGCCCCCTTACCCCAGGGACCCTAGGCGAGCAGTACTTC
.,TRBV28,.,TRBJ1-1,CASSLGAEGLNTEAFF,TGTGCCAGCAGTTTAGGGGCCGAAGGATTGAACACTGAAGCTTTCTTT
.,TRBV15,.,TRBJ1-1,CATGGVNTEAFF,TGTGCCACCGGGGGGGTGAACACTGAAGCTTTCTTT
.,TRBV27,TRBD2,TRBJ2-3,CASSAGPASGGVDTQYF,TGTGCCAGCAGTGCCGGGCCCGCTAGCGGGGGGGTAGATACGCAGTATTTT
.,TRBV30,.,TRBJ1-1,CAWSGTLMNTEAFF,TGTGCCTGGAGTGGGACACTGATGAACACTGAAGCTTTCTTT
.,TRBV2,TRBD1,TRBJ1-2,CASSGQGADGYTF,TGTGCCAGCAGCGGACAGGGGGCTGATGGCTACACCTTC
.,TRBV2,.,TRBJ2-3,CASSEGFSSTDTQYF,TGTGCCAGCAGTGAAGGGTTCAGTAGCACAGATACGCAGTATTTT
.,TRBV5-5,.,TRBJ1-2,CASSLVWTDYGYTF,TGTGCCAGCAGCTTGGTTTGGACTGACTATGGCTACACCTTC
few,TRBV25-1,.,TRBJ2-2,CASTLQNTGELFF,TGTGCCAGCACTCTCCAGAACACCGGGGAGCTGTTTTTT
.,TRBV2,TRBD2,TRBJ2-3,CASSDPVSGIMADTQYF,TGTGCCAGCAGTGACCCCGTTAGCGGGATCATGGCAGATACGCAGTATTTT
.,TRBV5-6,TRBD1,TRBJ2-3,CASSLAGQPLTDTQYF,TGTGCCAGCAGCTTGGCGGGACAGCCGTTGACAGATACGCAGTATTTT
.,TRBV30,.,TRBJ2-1,CAFDRSGGGEQFF,TGTGCCTTCGATCGTAGCGGTGGGGGTGAGCAGTTCTTC
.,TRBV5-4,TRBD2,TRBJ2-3,CASSLELAGRDTQYF,TGTGCCAGCAGCTTGGAGCTAGCGGGTAGAGATACGCAGTATTTT
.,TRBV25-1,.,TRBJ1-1,CASFAGGGTEAFF,TGTGCCAGTTTCGCGGGGGGAGGAACTGAAGCTTTCTTT
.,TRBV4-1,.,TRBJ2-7,CASSHGQVSYEQYF,TGCGCCAGCAGCCATGGGCAGGTTTCCTACGAGCAGTACTTC
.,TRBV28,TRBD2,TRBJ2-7,CASSLAFSGESSYEQYF,TGTGCCAGCAGCCTAGCTTTTAGCGGGGAAAGCTCCTACGAGCAGTACTTC
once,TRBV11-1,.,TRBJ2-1,CASSSSLLTYNEQFF,TGTGCCAGCAGCTCCAGCTTGCTTACCTACAATGAGCAGTTCTTC
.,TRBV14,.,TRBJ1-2,CASSQDGGTYGYTF,TGTGCCAGCAGCCAAGATGGGGGCACTTATGGCTACACCTTC
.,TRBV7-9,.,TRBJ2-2,CASSLELYTGELFF,TGTGCCAGCAGCTTAGAGTTATACACCGGGGAGCTGTTTTTT
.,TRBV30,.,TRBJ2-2,CAWSVLGGGELFF,TGTGCCTGGAGTGTGCTGGGTGGCGGGGAGCTGTTTTTT
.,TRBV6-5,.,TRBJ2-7,CASSYFGVGEQYF,TGTGCCAGCAGTTACTTCGGGGTCGGGGAGCAGTACTTC